This TCR beta chain appears in the sequencing data of a study of T cells in Graves' hyperthyroidism and ophthalmopathy. Whole-study findings and limits: In the blood, most expanded thyroid clonotypes above 0.001 appeared as well. The authors' 13 V-J model separated ophthalmopathy from stable hyperthyroidism.

Graves' hyperthyroidism without ophthalmopathy progression within 18 months was termed stable. This clonotype appeared a few times. What it binds is unknown. Amplification yielded TCR beta CDR3 regions, with RNA transcripts as the source. Using the HTBI primer set, a first-round RT-PCR was run on the TCR CDR3. In TCRdb, the multiplex PCR reads were re-called with MiXCR into one record per CDR3 protein. The data contain around 520,000 distinct CDR3 sequences, 14% of them singletons. The germline CDR1 and CDR2 sequences are PRHDT and FYEKMQ (reference sequence). The CDR3 consists of 17 residues. Trimming at V came to 5 bases and at J to 1 base, leaving 12 bases not matched to a gene.

The J gene is TRBJ1-2, the V gene TRBV13; the match to TRBD1 covers 8 bases. Sequencing was carried out using blood. The source is a woman between 35 and 50 years old with Graves' hyperthyroidism. The CDR3 region is CASSTTSGTGLNYGYTF. DNA for the CDR3: TGTGCCAGCAGCACGACCTCCGGGACAGGCCTTAACTATGGCTACACCTTC.